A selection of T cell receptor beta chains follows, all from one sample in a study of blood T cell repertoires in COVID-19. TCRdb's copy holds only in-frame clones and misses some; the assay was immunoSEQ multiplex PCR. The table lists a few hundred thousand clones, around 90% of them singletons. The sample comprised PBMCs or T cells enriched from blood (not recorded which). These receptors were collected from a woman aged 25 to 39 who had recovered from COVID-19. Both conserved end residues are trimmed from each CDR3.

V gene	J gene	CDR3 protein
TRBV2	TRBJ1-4	ASRRTVGQEPKLF
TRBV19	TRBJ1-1	ASRALTEAF
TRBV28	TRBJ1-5	ANGQGASNQPQH
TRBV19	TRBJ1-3	ASSAGHMSSGNTIY
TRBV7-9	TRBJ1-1	ASSSYPVEAF
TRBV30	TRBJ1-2	AWSWGDPSGYGYT
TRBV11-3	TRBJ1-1	ASSLSYGTEAF
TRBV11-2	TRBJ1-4	ASSSAGIGNEKLF
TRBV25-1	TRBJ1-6	ASSDLLSPLH
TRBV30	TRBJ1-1	AGGRGTLEAF
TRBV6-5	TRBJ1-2	ASSRRLGPDGYT
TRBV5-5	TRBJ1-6	ASSLGTGTVNSPLH
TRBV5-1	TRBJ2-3	ASAAGPGTDTQY
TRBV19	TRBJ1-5	ASSDSSGNQPQH
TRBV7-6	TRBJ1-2	ASSLAGGFYGYT
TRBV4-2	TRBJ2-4	ASSQGTSGVTIQY
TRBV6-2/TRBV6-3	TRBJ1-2	ASSYRGHYGYT
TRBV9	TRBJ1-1	ASSVAEGPNTEAF
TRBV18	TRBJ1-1	ASSPEGQGTEAF
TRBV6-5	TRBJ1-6	ASSYQGVSPLH
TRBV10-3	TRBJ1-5	AIRQMRDQPQH
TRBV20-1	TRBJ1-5	SASSLGVTQPQH
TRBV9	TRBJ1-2	ASSAAGGYGYT
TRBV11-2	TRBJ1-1	ASSHSREGTEAF
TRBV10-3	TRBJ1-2	ATGTGGLYGYT
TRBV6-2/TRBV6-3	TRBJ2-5	ASSYFGLRETQY
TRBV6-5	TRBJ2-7	ASMWPQDYEQY
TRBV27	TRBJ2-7	ASSLQSSYEQY
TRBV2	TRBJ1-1	ASSEVQGGTEAF
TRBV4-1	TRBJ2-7	ASSQSTGEEQY
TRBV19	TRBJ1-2	ASSKGQGLLVD
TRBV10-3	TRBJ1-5	AISSTGPWGNQPQH
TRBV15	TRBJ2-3	ATSRGETDTQY
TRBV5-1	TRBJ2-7	ASRTGTGGFEQY
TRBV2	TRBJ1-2	ASRTGQGAQRGGYT
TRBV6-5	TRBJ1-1	ASSKRTGNTEAF
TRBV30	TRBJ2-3	AWSGVSNTQY
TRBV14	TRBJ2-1	ASSQDGPSNEQF
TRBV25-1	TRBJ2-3	ASSPRAGRVSDTQY
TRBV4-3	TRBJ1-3	ASSQEPQGVSGNTIY
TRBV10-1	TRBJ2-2	ASSERQNTGELF
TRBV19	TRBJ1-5	ASSDSGPGNQPQH
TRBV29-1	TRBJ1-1	SVERYKQGHPLNTEAF
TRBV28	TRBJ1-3	ASGATGVRGNTIY
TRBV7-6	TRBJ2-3	ASSSDSFSTDTQY
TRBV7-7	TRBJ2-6	ASSPRVSRVSAGANVLT
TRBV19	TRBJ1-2	ASSPALTGNYGYT
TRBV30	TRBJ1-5	AWSVSTGGNNQPQH
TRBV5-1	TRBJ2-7	ASSTGTSGGAVAEQY
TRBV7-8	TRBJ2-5	ASSTGTSGWETQY
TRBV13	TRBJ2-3	ASSPGLASDTQY
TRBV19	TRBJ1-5	ASRPEQAYSNQPQH
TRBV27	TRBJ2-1	ASSTRTEQF
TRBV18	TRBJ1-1	ASSPDRQGSLKAF
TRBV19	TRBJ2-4	ASSMAGLAKNIQY
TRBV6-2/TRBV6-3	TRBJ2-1	ASSYSYLRGGDVNEQF
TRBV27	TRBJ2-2	ASSPLGGAGNTGELF
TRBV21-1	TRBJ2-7	ASSKERAKGSVLYEQY
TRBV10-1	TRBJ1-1	ASSESQGLTEAF